This is a list of T cell receptor beta chains from one sample in a study of blood T cell repertoires in COVID-19. Libraries were prepared by immunoSEQ multiplex PCR; TCRdb keeps only in-frame clonotypes and omits some of them. The sample consists of under 350,000 clones, around 86% of them appearing once. Sequencing was performed on PBMCs or T cells enriched from blood (not recorded which). These receptors were taken from a woman younger than 30 who had recovered from COVID-19. Both conserved end residues are part of each CDR3. D genes are given only for firm matches. Size is omitted from some rows. Given values are once, few, many or a class for expanded clones.

TRBV7-8	NA	NA	TRBJ1-4	CASSQIPDRFATNEKLFF	TGTGCCAGCAGCCAGATCCCGGACAGATTTGCAACTAATGAAAAACTGTTTTTT
TRBV18	NA	NA	TRBJ1-4	CASSSSTNEKLFF	TGTGCCAGCTCATCTTCAACTAATGAAAAACTGTTTTTT
TRBV5-1	NA	TRBD1	TRBJ2-1	CASSFRTGSNEQFF	TGCGCCAGCAGCTTTAGGACAGGGAGTAATGAGCAGTTCTTC
TRBV27	few	NA	TRBJ2-2	CASSLGAFLAGQNTGELFF	TGTGCCAGCAGTTTAGGTGCTTTTTTGGCGGGGCAGAACACCGGGGAGCTGTTTTTT
TRBV5-5	once	NA	TRBJ2-6	CASSGDILVSSGANVLTF	TGTGCCAGCAGCGGCGACATTCTTGTAAGCTCTGGGGCCAACGTCCTGACTTTC
TRBV28	NA	TRBD1	TRBJ2-7	CASSIQGAGEQYF	TGTGCCAGCAGTATTCAGGGGGCAGGCGAGCAGTACTTC
TRBV6-5	NA	TRBD1	TRBJ1-6	CASSYSDRGQSPLHF	TGTGCCAGCAGTTACTCAGACAGGGGACAATCACCCCTCCACTTT
TRBV4-1	NA	NA	TRBJ2-1	CASSQALDRQEQFF	TGCGCCAGCAGCCAAGCCTTAGACAGGCAGGAGCAGTTCTTC
TRBV5-6	NA	NA	TRBJ1-5	CASSLAGQGHFSNQPQHF	TGTGCCAGCAGCTTGGCGGGGCAGGGGCATTTTAGCAATCAGCCCCAGCATTTT
TRBV11-2	NA	TRBD2	TRBJ2-3	CASSPSFSGRWGDTDTQYF	TGTGCCAGCAGCCCTTCGTTCAGCGGGAGGTGGGGGGACACAGATACGCAGTATTTT
TRBV24-1	NA	NA	TRBJ2-1	CATAGRGKNSYNEQFF	TGTGCCACGGCTGGCCGGGGGAAAAATTCCTACAATGAGCAGTTCTTC
TRBV6-4	NA	TRBD1	TRBJ2-3	CASSDRTGGTDTQYF	TGTGCCAGCAGTGACCGCACAGGGGGCACAGATACGCAGTATTTT
TRBV30	NA	NA	TRBJ1-2	CAWSDPSSRVGYTF	TGTGCCTGGAGTGACCCGAGTTCACGGGTTGGCTACACCTTC
TRBV3-1/TRBV3-2	NA	TRBD1	TRBJ2-5	CASSLGTGGNQETQYF	TGTGCCAGCAGCCTAGGAACAGGGGGGAACCAAGAGACCCAGTACTTC
TRBV30	NA	TRBD1	TRBJ1-2	CAWSVLTGGVGYTF	TGTGCCTGGAGTGTACTGACAGGGGGCGTTGGCTACACCTTC
TRBV19	NA	NA	TRBJ1-2	CASSPGLDNYGYTF	TGTGCCAGTAGTCCCGGGTTGGATAACTATGGCTACACCTTC
TRBV3-1/TRBV3-2	NA	TRBD2	TRBJ2-1	CASSRHAGGTTESSYNEQFF	TGTGCCAGCAGCCGACACGCGGGGGGTACGACTGAGAGCTCCTACAATGAGCAGTTCTTC
TRBV9	NA	NA	TRBJ2-3	CASSVYAGTADTQYF	TGTGCCAGCAGCGTATACGCGGGGACGGCAGATACGCAGTATTTT
TRBV28	NA	TRBD1	TRBJ2-7	CASLRQGSYEQYF	TGTGCCAGCCTAAGACAGGGCTCCTACGAGCAGTACTTC
TRBV27	NA	NA	TRBJ1-1	CASSLVAALNAEAFF	TGTGCCAGCAGTTTGGTTGCGGCCCTGAACGCTGAAGCTTTCTTT
TRBV6-1	NA	NA	TRBJ2-1	CASSDLGKPNYNEQFF	TGTGCCAGCAGTGACCTCGGGAAACCGAACTACAATGAGCAGTTCTTC
TRBV29-1	NA	TRBD1	TRBJ2-5	CSVEGVQGAQETQYF	TGCAGCGTTGAAGGGGTTCAGGGGGCTCAAGAGACCCAGTACTTC
TRBV24-1	NA	TRBD2	TRBJ2-3	CATGNPGGSDTQYF	TGTGCCACCGGTAACCCGGGAGGGTCGGATACGCAGTATTTT
TRBV24-1	once	NA	TRBJ2-7	CATSGRRFSYEQYF	TGTGCCACCAGTGGGAGACGGTTCTCCTACGAGCAGTACTTC
TRBV5-1	NA	TRBD2	TRBJ2-7	CASTTGTSSLEQYF	TGCGCCAGCACCACGGGGACTAGCTCCCTCGAGCAGTACTTC
TRBV5-6	NA	NA	TRBJ2-3	CASSSARGLSTDTQYF	TGTGCCAGCAGCTCGGCCAGGGGACTAAGCACAGATACGCAGTATTTT